This T cell receptor beta chain emerged from a study of early T cells in non-severe SARS-CoV-2 infection. Overall study: Sequencing input comprised bulk RNA from unsorted whole blood; chain pairing was not available.

Germline lookup yields CDR1 SGHKS and CDR2 YYEKEE (reference sequence). CDR3 size: 12 residues. Trimming removed 4 bases from V and 6 bases from J, with 10 bases in between. cDNA molecules, individually, were tagged with unique molecular identifiers. MiXCR, run by TCRdb on the 5' RACE reads, gives a single entry per CDR3 protein. The data contain 25,000 to 35,000 distinct CDR3 sequences, less than 7.5% of them singletons. This clonotype was seen ten or more times. Its antigen is not identified. Notes on the study in general: CD4 and private specificities were missed by VDJdb matching, which favored anti-spike CD8 responses.

The rearrangement uses TRBV5-5 and TRBJ1-1; the D gene is possibly TRBD1 (6 bases). The receptor comes from an adult who was a healthcare worker with PCR-confirmed SARS-CoV-2 infection or an uninfected control (not recorded which). Sample: whole blood. The CDR3 sequence: CASSPQGAEAFF. Here the CDR3 DNA reads TGTGCCAGCAGCCCACAGGGAGCTGAAGCTTTCTTT. Based on the CDR3 plus reference TRBV5-5 and TRBJ1-1, the full variable domain is DAGVTQSPTHLIKTRGQQVTLRCSPISGHKSVSWYQQVLGQGPQFIFQYYEKEERGRGNFPDRFSARQFPNYSSELNVNALLLGDSALYLCASSPQGAEAFFGQGTRLTVV.